This is a list of T cell receptor beta chains from one sample in a study of monozygotic twins with inflammatory bowel disease. Using the 5' RACE reads, TCRdb records one entry per CDR3 protein without DNA. Across about 200,000 distinct CDR3 sequences, the top ten clones capture around 7.7% of the sample. Sequencing input: blood. The receptors derive from a human donor with ulcerative colitis or Crohn's disease, or a healthy co-twin of an affected twin (not recorded which). Each CDR3 is given with its conserved first and last residue. Fields, in order: V gene, CDR3 length, J gene, CDR3 protein.

TRBV11-2	13	TRBJ2-2	CASSSHLFQELFF
TRBV10-3	18	TRBJ2-6	CAISASQGVDSGANVLTF
TRBV7-9	17	TRBJ2-3	CASSLAIDIVRIGTQYF
TRBV9	13	TRBJ1-2	CASSAGPGVGYTF
TRBV12-3/TRBV12-4	12	TRBJ1-1	CASSLTAAEAFF
TRBV6-5	15	TRBJ2-3	CASSWSGRPPDTQYF
TRBV7-8	17	TRBJ2-1	CASSLRLAGGNYNEQFF
TRBV7-9	14	TRBJ2-3	CASSQPGDKDTQYF
TRBV20-1	13	TRBJ2-7	CSVLPWGYYEQYF
TRBV5-6	13	TRBJ2-4	CASSFGTKNIQYF
TRBV9	14	TRBJ1-1	CASSKQGAGTEAFF
TRBV7-9	17	TRBJ1-4	CASSLALNVPTNEKLFF
TRBV2	15	TRBJ2-1	CASRDIVSFSNEQFF
TRBV5-1	14	TRBJ2-7	CASSSGTAVLEQYF
TRBV7-9	15	TRBJ1-2	CASSLGTHRGYGYTF
TRBV6-1	18	TRBJ2-3	CASTLPGGSGGATDTQYF
TRBV5-1	13	TRBJ2-2	CASSGSDTGELFF
TRBV7-2	13	TRBJ2-3	CASSLAHSDTQYF
TRBV12-3/TRBV12-4	13	TRBJ1-5	CASTSEGRQPQHF
TRBV4-1	14	TRBJ1-5	CASSQEQGDQPQHF
TRBV7-2	14	TRBJ1-1	CASSFGQGETEAFF
TRBV6-5	15	TRBJ2-2	CASRRNEANTGELFF
TRBV18	12	TRBJ1-2	CASSSALAGYTF
TRBV5-5	14	TRBJ1-4	CASSPGTTNEKLFF
TRBV6-1	15	TRBJ1-6	CASSPRRGEDSPLHF
TRBV12-5	13	TRBJ1-1	CASAVGGNTEAFF
TRBV7-2	15	TRBJ1-5	CASSFSGLSNQPQHF
TRBV25-1	15	TRBJ2-7	CASSGTGTPSYEQYF
TRBV20-1	15	TRBJ2-7	CSARDAKDRAYEQYF
TRBV10-3	16	TRBJ2-1	CAISGSGELTYNEQFF
TRBV5-1	12	TRBJ1-2	CASSFNSHGYTF
TRBV15	16	TRBJ2-6	CATSRVQNSGANVLTF
TRBV6-1	15	TRBJ1-6	CASSLDSSYNSPLHF
TRBV29-1	15	TRBJ2-3	CSVELNSGGEDTQYF
TRBV12-3/TRBV12-4	14	TRBJ2-1	CASSWDRGGSEQFF
TRBV5-1	16	TRBJ2-1	CASSITPGQGGNEQFF
TRBV4-1	17	TRBJ2-5	CASSQTRAGLTRETQYF
TRBV6-1	15	TRBJ2-3	CASSPWPLVADTQYF
TRBV7-9	15	TRBJ2-7	CASSSGTGDFHEQYF
TRBV5-6	16	TRBJ2-1	CASARQGPWAYNEQFF
TRBV19	16	TRBJ1-1	CASSLPLRGPGTEAFF
TRBV20-1	14	TRBJ2-2	CSAPTSGSFGELFF
TRBV7-6	15	TRBJ1-3	CASSSPLGVGNTIYF
TRBV7-7	13	TRBJ2-5	CASSLGDRSTQYF
TRBV6-5	12	TRBJ1-2	CASSSQGGGYTF
TRBV5-1	15	TRBJ2-1	CASSPLGPTNNEQFF
TRBV28	14	TRBJ2-1	CASSYTGAYNEQFF
TRBV5-4	14	TRBJ2-7	CASSRGADSYEQYF
TRBV6-5	15	TRBJ2-1	CASSSGQGGAVKQFF
TRBV15	13	TRBJ1-4	CATSGVTGSKLFF
TRBV5-1	18	TRBJ2-5	CASSSALLAGGGVETQYF
TRBV6-1	15	TRBJ1-4	CASSAGQSRYEKLFF